Below, 30 T cell receptor beta chains from the same sample are listed, as sequenced in a study of blood T cell repertoires in COVID-19. Assay used: immunoSEQ multiplex PCR; TCRdb lists only in-frame clones, some missing. The data hold some 290,000 clones, with 86% observed a single time. What was sequenced was peripheral blood. These receptor sequences come from a woman under 40 with COVID-19, enrolled during active disease.

The genes are TRBV18 and TRBJ1-1, with 8 bases aligning to TRBD1. CDR1 is KGHSH and CDR2 is LQKENI in the germline V gene. The CDR3 spans 15 residues. Trimming cost V 5 bases and J 1 base; bases outside gene matches: 6. The CDR3: CASSSLDRANTEAFF. CDR3 in DNA: TGTGCCAGCTCATCTCTGGACAGGGCGAACACTGAAGCTTTCTTT. The full variable domain, with the rest looked up from reference TRBV18 and TRBJ1-1, is NAGVMQNPRHLVRRRGQEARLRCSPMKGHSHVYWYRQLPEEGLKFMVYLQKENIIDESGMPKERFSAEFPKEGPSILRIQQVVRGDSAAYFCASSSLDRANTEAFFGQGTRLTVV.

The rearrangement joins TRBV5-1 to TRBJ2-1; D might be TRBD2 (6 bases). The germline gives CDR1 SGHRS, CDR2 YFSETQ. Trimming cost V 5 bases and J 10 bases, with 22 bases left between them. The CDR3 contains 15 residues. The CDR3 DNA is TGCGCCAGCAGTCCGCCTAGCGCCCCCCCGGGGGAGCAGTTCTTC. Its protein product is CASSPPSAPPGEQFF.

The rearrangement joins TRBV10-3 to TRBJ2-7; D uncertain. With 0 bases removed from V and 3 bases from J, the gap between germline ends came to 9 bases. The CDR3 is made up of 14 amino acids. Germline CDR1 ENHRY, CDR2 SYGVKD. The CDR3 nucleotides are TGTGCCATCAGTGAGTCGGGCAGTAACTACGAGCAGTACTTC. It codes for CAISESGSNYEQYF.

This chain links TRBV5-5 with TRBJ2-4; D is ambiguous. Germline CDR1 is SGHKS and CDR2 is YYEKEE (reference sequence). Trimming stripped 3 bases from V and 2 bases from J, with 9 bases between. The CDR3 totals 14 residues. CDR3 region: CASSYESPKNIQYF. CDR3 nucleotides: TGTGCCAGCAGCTACGAGTCTCCCAAAAACATTCAGTACTTC.

J is TRBJ1-2 and V is TRBV27; D unclear. Germline CDR1 reads MNHEY; CDR2 reads SMNVEV (reference sequence). The CDR3 length is 12 residues. V lost 3 bases, J lost 8 bases, and 10 bases lay in between. The CDR3: CASSFPGSGYTF. CDR3 sequence (DNA): TGTGCCAGCAGTTTCCCCGGGAGCGGCTACACCTTC.

This chain connects TRBV19 to TRBJ2-2; a weak D match, TRBD1 (6 bases). Germline loops: CDR1 LNHDA, CDR2 SQIVND (reference sequence). Trimming stripped 5 bases from V and 6 bases from J, with 22 bases between. The CDR3 sequence is 17 residues long. CDR3 protein: CASSPSDSWYESGELFF. CDR3 nucleotides: TGTGCCAGTAGTCCGTCGGACAGCTGGTATGAGTCCGGGGAGCTGTTTTTT.

The chain uses TRBV5-1 and TRBJ2-3; D remains unclear. There are 13 residues in the CDR3. Trimming cost V 1 base and J 4 bases, with 7 bases left between them. The germline CDR1 and CDR2 sequences are SGHRS and YFSETQ. The chain's CDR3 is CASSLLSADTQYF. The DNA for the CDR3 is TGCGCCAGCAGCTTGCTGTCGGCAGATACGCAGTATTTT.

A note on this clone: This sample also contains other DNA sequences that code for the same CDR3. The chain employs TRBV5-1 and TRBJ2-7; TRBD2 matches at 8 bases. The V gene end was trimmed by 4 bases and the J gene end by 2 bases; junction bases not matched to a gene: 5. The germline CDR1 and CDR2 sequences are SGHRS and YFSETQ. CDR3 length: 14 residues. The CDR3 here is CASSPGGGAYEQYF. CDR3 bases: TGCGCCAGCAGCCCGGGAGGGGGGGCCTACGAGCAGTACTTC. The full variable domain, its missing parts supplied by reference TRBV5-1 and TRBJ2-7, is KAGVTQTPRYLIKTRGQQVTLSCSPISGHRSVSWYQQTPGQGLQFLFEYFSETQRNKGNFPGRFSGRQFSNSRSEMNVSTLELGDSALYLCASSPGGGAYEQYFGPGTRLTVT.

V usage is TRBV6-6 and J usage is TRBJ2-7; 11 nucleotides agree with TRBD2. The CDR3 totals 14 residues. With 5 bases clipped from V and 3 bases from J, the junction kept 3 bases outside the gene matches. Germline V lookup: CDR1 MNHNY, CDR2 SVGAGI (reference sequence). The CDR3 DNA reads as TGTGCCAGCAGTGCGGGACTAGCGGTCTACGAGCAGTACTTC. This encodes CASSAGLAVYEQYF.

The V gene is TRBV5-4, the J gene TRBJ1-1; perhaps TRBD1 as D (5 bases). Per the germline V gene, CDR1 is SGHNT and CDR2 is YYREEE (reference sequence). The CDR3 totals 14 residues. With 3 bases removed from V and 6 bases from J, the gap between germline ends came to 15 bases. This CDR3 reads CASSSAERGSEAFF. The CDR3 DNA is TGTGCCAGCAGCTCCGCGGAAAGGGGATCTGAAGCTTTCTTT.

The chain has TRBV15 and TRBJ1-2; 7 bases are shared with TRBD1. This CDR3 comprises 16 residues. CDR1 is LNHNV and CDR2 is YYDKDF in the germline V gene (reference sequence). V lost 0 bases, J lost 3 bases, and 7 bases stayed unmatched. CDR3 DNA: TGTGCCACCAGCAGAGATTTGGACAGGTCCGACTATGGCTACACCTTC. Encoded protein: CATSRDLDRSDYGYTF.

A single count supports this clone. The chain links TRBV27 to TRBJ2-5; 7 nucleotides align to TRBD2. V lost 6 bases to trimming and J lost 10 bases; unmatched junction nucleotides: 17. Germline CDR1 MNHEY, CDR2 SMNVEV (reference sequence). CDR3 length equals 15 residues. CDR3 residues: CASRPSGTNPPGQYF. In nucleotides, the CDR3 is TGTGCCAGCAGACCCTCCGGGACTAACCCGCCGGGCCAGTACTTC.

The rearrangement uses TRBV29-1 and TRBJ2-7, with TRBD1 as a possible D gene (5 bases). The CDR3 runs to 13 residues. The V gene lost 2 bases and the J gene lost 1 base, with 9 bases spanning the gap. The germline gives CDR1 SQVTM, CDR2 ANQGSEA. Here the CDR3 DNA reads TGCAGCGTTGAACAGGGTATTTCCTACGAGCAGTACTTC. Its translation: CSVEQGISYEQYF.

The V and J genes are TRBV6-4 and TRBJ1-5; no clear D gene. This CDR3 has 16 amino acids. Germline V CDR1 and CDR2: MRHNA, SNTAGT. Deletions cut 3 bases from V and 0 bases from J, with 12 bases between. The CDR3 protein is CASSERPAYSNQPQHF. CDR3 bases: TGTGCCAGCAGTGAGAGGCCAGCGTATAGCAATCAGCCCCAGCATTTT.

This chain's CDR3 is CASSTYSQGYEQYF. CDR3 bases: TGTGCCAGCAGTACGTATTCACAGGGTTACGAGCAGTACTTC. V usage is TRBV2 and J usage is TRBJ2-7; tentative D call: TRBD1 (6 bases). Germline values: CDR1 SNHLY, CDR2 FYNNEI. The CDR3 sequence is 14 residues long. Trimming shortened V by 5 bases and J by 4 bases, and 15 bases separated the two germline ends.

This clone has at least ten counts. The chain is built from TRBV10-3 and TRBJ2-7; the D gene is possibly TRBD1 (5 bases). Germline loops: CDR1 ENHRY, CDR2 SYGVKD. V lost 4 bases and J 3 bases, leaving 16 bases between the germline ends. This CDR3 has 15 residues. CDR3 in DNA: TGTGCCATCAGTGCGCCGGAGAAGGGGTTCTACGAGCAGTACTTC. Protein sequence: CAISAPEKGFYEQYF.

In DNA form, the CDR3 reads TGTGCCAGCAGTCCTACATTCGGCCAGGGTTACCACAATGAGCAGTTCTTC. This translates into CASSPTFGQGYHNEQFF. The genes are TRBV5-8 and TRBJ2-1; perhaps TRBD1 as D (5 bases). CDR3 length equals 17 residues. V shed 5 bases and J shed 5 bases, with 23 bases lying between them. Germline assignment: CDR1 SGHTS and CDR2 YDEGEE.

V usage is TRBV18 and J usage is TRBJ2-5; the match to TRBD2 covers 9 bases. From germline, CDR1 is KGHSH and CDR2 LQKENI. The ends lost 3 bases at V and 5 bases at J; junction bases unmatched: 4. The CDR3 is 14 amino acids. DNA for the CDR3: TGTGCCAGCTCACCGGCGGGGGGGCTTGAGACCCAGTACTTC. It codes for CASSPAGGLETQYF.

This chain connects TRBV7-6 to TRBJ2-3; 7 nucleotides agree with TRBD2. Germline loops: CDR1 SGHVS, CDR2 FNYEAQ. The CDR3 totals 15 residues. The ends lost 2 bases at V and 2 bases at J; junction bases unmatched: 4. Here the CDR3 reads CASSLSGGLTDTQYF. Written as DNA, the CDR3 is TGTGCCAGCAGCTTATCGGGGGGACTCACAGATACGCAGTATTTT.

The rearrangement uses TRBV10-3 and TRBJ1-1, with D perhaps matching TRBD1 (5 bases). The CDR3 has 16 residues. CDR1 and CDR2 (germline): ENHRY, SYGVKD. V was cut by 3 bases and J by 0 bases, with 14 bases left in between. For the CDR3, the DNA is TGTGCCATCAGTGATGGGTTGGGGGGGATGAACACTGAAGCTTTCTTT. Encoded protein: CAISDGLGGMNTEAFF.

About this clone itself: Other DNA sequences in the same sample also yield this CDR3. The chain carries TRBV7-8 and TRBJ1-1, with D possibly TRBD1 on 6 matching bases. Germline V lookup: CDR1 SGHVS, CDR2 FQNEAQ. The V end was cut by 5 bases, the J end by 3 bases, with 10 bases between. This CDR3 has 13 residues. The CDR3 DNA sequence: TGTGCCAGCAGCCTACAGGGCTACACTGAAGCTTTCTTT. Translation: CASSLQGYTEAFF.

This clone was found a few times. CDR3: CASSTQPMNTEAFF. CDR3 nucleotides: TGCGCCAGCAGCACACAGCCGATGAACACTGAAGCTTTCTTT. This rearrangement joins TRBV4-1 to TRBJ1-1; D unclear. In germline, CDR1 is MGHRA, CDR2 YSYEKL. The CDR3 is made up of 14 amino acids. The V end was cut by 5 bases, the J end by 0 bases, with 10 bases between.

About this clone: This CDR3 is also generated by other DNA sequences in the sample. The chain uses TRBV3-1 (or the pseudogene TRBV3-2) and TRBJ1-1; TRBD1 is a possible D gene (5 bases). The germline V and J ends were trimmed by 8 bases and 4 bases, with 8 bases remaining between them. From germline, CDR1 is LGHDT and CDR2 YNNKEL (reference sequence). The CDR3 has 11 amino acids. The CDR3 reads CASRGGTEAFF. DNA of the CDR3: TGTGCCAGCCGGGGGGGCACTGAAGCTTTCTTT.

The chain is built from TRBV27 and TRBJ2-3; TRBD1 matches 9 bases. CDR1 is MNHEY, CDR2 SMNVEV, per germline (reference sequence). CDR3 length equals 14 residues. Losses at the gene ends were 6 bases for V and 2 bases for J; bases not matched to a gene: 3. The DNA of the CDR3 is TGTGCCAGCAGGAGGGACAGGGTCACAGATACGCAGTATTTT. Amino acids: CASRRDRVTDTQYF.

V gene TRBV7-9 combines with J gene TRBJ2-3, with 13 bases fitting TRBD2. The CDR3 is 18 amino acids. The trim removed 5 bases at V and 2 bases at J, leaving 10 bases unmatched. Germline V CDR1 and CDR2: SEHNR, FQNEAQ (reference sequence). The CDR3 DNA sequence: TGTGCCAGCAGCACGGGGACTAGCGGGGAAGTATTCACAGATACGCAGTATTTT. This sequence encodes CASSTGTSGEVFTDTQYF.

The gene calls are TRBV11-2 and TRBJ2-1; D might be TRBD2 (7 bases). The V and J ends lost 2 bases and 8 bases respectively, with 22 bases between them. Germline V lookup: CDR1 SGHAT, CDR2 FQNNGV. This CDR3 spans 17 amino acids. The chain's CDR3 is CASSLFSGKGGRDEQFF. For the CDR3, the DNA is TGTGCCAGCAGCTTATTTTCCGGGAAAGGGGGGAGGGATGAGCAGTTCTTC.

The gene calls are TRBV28 and TRBJ2-1; D remains unclear. The CDR3 totals 13 residues. Trimming pared 6 bases from V and 7 bases from J, leaving 13 bases between. The V gene's germline CDR1 is MDHEN and CDR2 SYDVKM. CDR3 region: CASSPSFVNEQFF. Written as DNA, the CDR3 is TGTGCCAGCAGCCCCAGTTTCGTTAATGAGCAGTTCTTC.

The chain couples TRBV5-5 to TRBJ1-4; the D gene is possibly TRBD1 (5 bases). Germline lookup yields CDR1 SGHKS and CDR2 YYEKEE (reference sequence). This CDR3 spans 15 amino acids. Trimming left V 2 bases short and J 6 bases short, with 14 bases between. CDR3 DNA: TGTGCCAGCAGCTTTTCGGGGGATTGGGATGAAAAACTGTTTTTT. It encodes CASSFSGDWDEKLFF.

The rearrangement links TRBV10-3 to TRBJ1-2; D gene ambiguous. Trimming shortened V by 3 bases and J by 1 base, and 9 bases separated the two germline ends. Germline CDR1 ENHRY, CDR2 SYGVKD. The CDR3 length is 14 residues. CDR3 region: CAISDPGVNYGYTF. The CDR3 DNA follows: TGTGCCATCAGTGACCCGGGAGTTAACTATGGCTACACCTTC.

V gene TRBV5-5 combines with J gene TRBJ2-3; 10 bases fit TRBD2. The CDR3 has 19 residues. In germline, CDR1 is SGHKS, CDR2 YYEKEE (reference sequence). V shed 4 bases and J 0 bases; nucleotides not matched to a gene: 14. CDR3 sequence: CASSILIAGGPASTDTQYF. The CDR3 DNA is TGTGCCAGCAGCATTCTTATAGCGGGGGGCCCTGCTAGCACAGATACGCAGTATTTT. Filled out from reference TRBV5-5 and TRBJ2-3, the complete variable domain reads DAGVTQSPTHLIKTRGQQVTLRCSPISGHKSVSWYQQVLGQGPQFIFQYYEKEERGRGNFPDRFSARQFPNYSSELNVNALLLGDSALYLCASSILIAGGPASTDTQYFGPGTRLTVL.